This is a list of T cell receptor beta chains from one sample in a study of identical twins. From the 5' RACE reads, TCRdb called clonotypes with MiXCR, one entry per CDR3 protein. There are about 890,000 distinct CDR3 sequences in the sample; roughly an eighth occur only once, and around 1.5% lies in the top ten. The sample was also reused in another study, on yellow fever vaccine responses in identical twins.

Sequencing input: PBMCs. Receptor source: a woman between 18 and 30 years old in good health. CDR3s include the opening cysteine and the closing phenylalanine or tryptophan. The D gene is left open where the match is weak. For some rows the clone size is stated as once, few or many, or as a class when expanded; others skip it.

V gene	clone size	J gene	D gene	CDR3 protein	CDR3 DNA
TRBV7-9	.	TRBJ2-1	TRBD2	CASGSGSLGGDEQFF	TGTGCCAGCGGTAGCGGGAGCCTCGGTGGCGATGAGCAGTTCTTC
TRBV15	many	TRBJ2-7	.	CATSRGLDLSYEQYF	TGTGCCACCAGCAGAGGACTAGACCTCTCCTACGAGCAGTACTTC
TRBV5-1	.	TRBJ1-1	TRBD1	CASSQPGGREAFF	TGCGCCAGCAGCCAGCCAGGGGGCCGGGAGGCTTTCTTT
TRBV7-9	.	TRBJ2-7	.	CASSYAGNWERQYF	TGTGCCAGCAGCTACGCAGGGAATTGGGAGCGGCAGTACTTC
TRBV28	few	TRBJ2-3	.	CASSTLAIFSYF	TGTGCCAGCAGTACCTTAGCCATTTTTTCGTATTTT
TRBV20-1	few	TRBJ2-2	.	CSAQTLDTDTGELFF	TGCAGTGCCCAGACTTTGGACACGGACACCGGGGAGCTGTTTTTT
TRBV27	.	TRBJ2-4	.	CASASLALAKNIQYF	TGTGCCAGCGCCTCGTTGGCTTTAGCCAAAAACATTCAGTACTTC
TRBV12-3/TRBV12-4	many	TRBJ2-3	.	CASSLGGTAGTQYF	TGTGCCAGCAGTTTGGGCGGGACGGCCGGTACGCAGTATTTT
TRBV10-3	.	TRBJ2-1	TRBD2	CAIGRTGLAGAYNEQFF	TGTGCCATCGGAAGGACAGGACTAGCGGGGGCCTACAATGAGCAGTTCTTC
TRBV20-1	.	TRBJ2-7	TRBD2	CSARDPGLAGSYEQYF	TGCAGTGCTAGAGATCCAGGGCTAGCGGGTTCCTACGAGCAGTACTTC
TRBV7-9	few	TRBJ2-3	TRBD2	CASSLPGLAGVGTQYF	TGTGCCAGCAGCCTCCCGGGACTAGCGGGAGTAGGTACGCAGTATTTT
TRBV5-6	.	TRBJ2-5	.	CASSFTAAETQYF	TGTGCCAGCAGCTTCACGGCCGCAGAGACCCAGTACTTC
TRBV29-1	few	TRBJ1-1	.	CSVSGEGNTEAFF	TGCAGCGTTTCGGGAGAGGGAAACACTGAAGCTTTCTTT
TRBV5-8	.	TRBJ1-1	.	CASSFCRICTEAFF	TGTGCCAGCAGCTTTTGCAGAATTTGCACTGAAGCTTTCTTT
TRBV12-3/TRBV12-4	.	TRBJ2-3	.	CASSFQGLQVQDTQYF	TGTGCCAGCAGTTTTCAGGGGCTACAGGTCCAAGATACGCAGTATTTT
TRBV5-1	few	TRBJ2-3	TRBD2	CASSLGTSGIRHSTDTQYF	TGCGCCAGCAGCTTGGGGACTAGCGGGATCCGACACAGCACAGATACGCAGTATTTT
TRBV5-1	few	TRBJ2-7	TRBD1	CASKPGTAYSYEQYF	TGCGCCAGCAAACCAGGGACAGCTTACTCCTACGAGCAGTACTTC
TRBV12-3/TRBV12-4	many	TRBJ2-2	.	CASSLVQVELFF	TGTGCCAGCAGTTTAGTGCAGGTGGAGCTGTTTTTT
TRBV29-1	many	TRBJ2-3	.	CSVEVPRGASDATDTQYF	TGCAGCGTTGAAGTCCCCCGAGGGGCTTCGGATGCAACAGATACGCAGTATTTT
TRBV14	.	TRBJ2-3	.	CASSEMSTSADTQYF	TGTGCCAGCAGCGAAATGTCGACCAGTGCAGATACGCAGTATTTT
TRBV29-1	.	TRBJ1-1	.	CSVEDRRWTGSFGTEAFF	TGCAGCGTTGAAGATCGGAGGTGGACGGGGAGTTTCGGCACTGAAGCTTTCTTT
TRBV20-1	.	TRBJ2-2	.	CSAPARQANTGELFF	TGCAGTGCGCCCGCCAGGCAAGCGAACACCGGGGAGCTGTTTTTT
TRBV12-3/TRBV12-4	.	TRBJ1-5	.	CASSQNRVWNQPQHF	TGTGCCAGCAGCCAGAACAGGGTTTGGAATCAGCCCCAGCATTTT
TRBV12-3/TRBV12-4	many	TRBJ1-3	.	CASSLGSSGNTIYF	TGCGCCAGCAGCTTGGGAAGCTCTGGAAACACCATATATTTT
TRBV12-3/TRBV12-4	once	TRBJ2-1	.	CASSLSRREQFF	TGTGCCAGCAGTTTGAGTCGAAGGGAGCAGTTCTTC
TRBV10-3	.	TRBJ1-5	.	CAIQAVSNQPQHF	TGTGCCATTCAAGCAGTTAGCAATCAGCCCCAGCATTTT
TRBV14	.	TRBJ2-2	TRBD2	CASSQEGSRLAGTTGELFF	TGTGCCAGCAGCCAAGAAGGTAGTCGACTAGCGGGAACCACCGGGGAGCTGTTTTTT
TRBV7-8	few	TRBJ1-6	.	CASSLSGFNSPLHF	TGTGCCAGCAGCTTGTCAGGGTTTAATTCACCCCTCCACTTT
TRBV5-1	few	TRBJ2-3	.	CASSRTGGGPDTQYF	TGCGCCAGCAGCCGGACAGGAGGGGGCCCAGATACGCAGTATTTT
TRBV25-1	.	TRBJ1-4	TRBD1	CASRPTGGREKLFF	TGTGCCAGCAGACCGACAGGGGGTAGAGAAAAACTGTTTTTT
TRBV29-1	.	TRBJ2-5	.	CSSSGEETQYF	TGCAGCTCCTCGGGGGAAGAGACCCAGTACTTC
TRBV20-1	.	TRBJ2-5	.	CSATSIAQETQYF	TGCAGTGCTACCAGCATAGCCCAAGAGACCCAGTACTTC
TRBV19	few	TRBJ2-6	TRBD1	CASCPGQGISGANVLTF	TGTGCCAGTTGCCCGGGACAGGGGATCTCTGGGGCCAACGTCCTGACTTTC
TRBV12-3/TRBV12-4	many	TRBJ1-2	.	CASRRGSDYGYTF	TGTGCCAGCAGACGGGGATCGGACTATGGCTACACCTTC
TRBV27	few	TRBJ1-5	TRBD1	CASSLSPRGLDQPQHF	TGTGCCAGCAGTTTATCTCCCAGGGGGCTCGATCAGCCCCAGCATTTT
TRBV11-2	once	TRBJ2-1	.	CASSLGSGLNNEQFF	TGTGCCAGCAGCTTAGGGAGCGGCCTAAACAATGAGCAGTTCTTC
TRBV11-2	few	TRBJ2-3	.	CASSPGVRSDTQYF	TGTGCCAGCAGCCCCGGGGTCCGGTCAGATACGCAGTATTTT
TRBV3-1	few	TRBJ1-1	.	CASRVGGYNTEAFF	TGTGCCAGCCGGGTTGGGGGGTATAACACTGAAGCTTTCTTT
TRBV7-9	.	TRBJ2-1	.	CASSVQGPGDEQFF	TGTGCCAGCAGCGTACAGGGGCCGGGGGATGAGCAGTTCTTC
TRBV5-7	.	TRBJ2-1	.	CASSLAGTARDEQFF	TGTGCCAGCAGCTTGGCCGGGACCGCGCGCGATGAGCAGTTCTTC
TRBV2	.	TRBJ2-6	.	CASSEAGANVLTF	TGTGCCAGCAGTGAAGCGGGGGCCAACGTCCTGACTTTC
TRBV5-1	few	TRBJ2-7	TRBD1	CASSDRDRVSYEQYF	TGCGCCAGCAGCGACCGGGACAGGGTTTCTTACGAGCAGTACTTC
TRBV20-1	few	TRBJ2-2	TRBD2	CSARDAVAGVGGELFF	TGCAGTGCTAGAGATGCGGTAGCGGGAGTAGGCGGGGAGCTGTTTTTT
TRBV12-3/TRBV12-4	few	TRBJ2-1	TRBD2	CASSLAGGAGREQFF	TGTGCCAGCAGTTTGGCGGGAGGGGCCGGACGTGAGCAGTTCTTC
TRBV2	.	TRBJ2-1	.	CASSENSDNEQFF	TGTGCCAGCAGTGAAAATTCAGACAATGAGCAGTTCTTC
TRBV7-9	few	TRBJ1-5	.	CASSLWGRGGTNQPQHF	TGTGCCAGCAGCTTATGGGGACGGGGAGGAACCAATCAGCCCCAGCATTTT
TRBV28	many	TRBJ2-3	.	CASSLSGLGPDTQYF	TGTGCCAGCAGTTTATCTGGACTGGGTCCAGATACGCAGTATTTT
TRBV7-2	few	TRBJ2-1	.	CASSLPGRILLSYNEQFF	TGTGCCAGCAGCTTACCGGGACGGATACTTCTTTCCTACAATGAGCAGTTCTTC
TRBV4-1	few	TRBJ1-1	.	CASSQGRSGRAFF	TGCGCCAGCAGCCAAGGTCGGTCGGGGAGAGCTTTCTTT
TRBV11-3	many	TRBJ2-1	.	CASSPGLEQFF	TGTGCCAGCAGCCCAGGACTAGAGCAGTTCTTC
TRBV12-3/TRBV12-4	few	TRBJ2-7	TRBD1	CASSATDREQYF	TGTGCCAGCAGTGCGACGGACAGGGAGCAGTACTTC
TRBV24-1	.	TRBJ2-1	.	CATSDFSDPTDNYNEQFF	TGTGCCACCAGTGATTTCTCAGACCCGACTGACAACTACAATGAGCAGTTCTTC
TRBV5-1	.	TRBJ2-1	TRBD2	CASSQGLAGGQEQFF	TGCGCCAGCAGCCAAGGACTAGCGGGGGGGCAGGAGCAGTTCTTC